This entry lists 20 T cell receptor beta chains sequenced from one sample in a study of beta chain features in type 1 diabetes. These receptors are not linked to any known antigen. Findings and caveats of the study: Significant though moderate, a shortening of TCRB CDR3s appeared in all four CD4+ subsets of Type 1 diabetes patients.

Reverse transcription of all isolated RNA meant that expressed TCRB transcripts were sequenced. Assay used: immunoSEQ multiplex PCR; TCRdb lists only in-frame clones, some missing. The sample has 600,000 or so clones, around 11% seen once; the top ten hold roughly 0.12%. The sequencing sample was made of naive CD4+ T cells from blood. The source of these receptors is a man younger than 45 with type 1 diabetes.

This clone was detected a few times. This chain links TRBV27 with TRBJ1-6, with no clear D. The CDR3 length is 14 residues. Germline V gene data show CDR1 as MNHEY and CDR2 as SMNVEV (reference sequence). Trimming stripped 3 bases from V and 2 bases from J, with 5 bases between. CDR3 in amino acids: CASSLSAYNSPLHF. CDR3 nucleotides: TGTGCCAGCAGTTTGTCTGCCTATAATTCACCCCTCCACTTT.

This clone has a handful of counts. The gene calls are TRBV9 and TRBJ1-5; no clear D. V gave up 0 bases and J gave up 0 bases, with 16 bases separating them. CDR3 length equals 18 residues. Germline V gene data show CDR1 as SGDLS and CDR2 as YYNGEE. In DNA, the CDR3 is TGTGCCAGCAGCGTAGTCCGGGTGTACGGAAGTAGCAATCAGCCCCAGCATTTT. This codes for CASSVVRVYGSSNQPQHF.

CDR3 DNA: TGTGCCAGCAGTCAAAAGAAGGAGACCCAGTACTTC. This sequence encodes CASSQKKETQYF. The genes are TRBV28 and TRBJ2-5; D not certain. In germline, CDR1 is MDHEN, CDR2 SYDVKM. The V end was cut by 5 bases, the J end by 5 bases, with 9 bases between. CDR3 length: 12 amino acids.

The V gene is TRBV5-4, the J gene TRBJ2-5; D possibly corresponds to TRBD1 (6 bases). V was trimmed by 6 bases and J by 2 bases, leaving 17 bases between them. The CDR3 runs 15 residues. CDR1 is SGHNT, CDR2 YYREEE, per germline (reference sequence). The CDR3 protein is CASTNRVAAQETQYF. The CDR3 nucleotides are TGTGCCAGCACCAACAGGGTAGCAGCACAAGAGACCCAGTACTTC.

This chain links TRBV7-9 with TRBJ1-5; no clear D. The V end lost 2 bases, the J end lost 4 bases, and 6 bases lay between the germline ends. This CDR3 has 13 amino acids. Germline-derived CDR1 and CDR2 are SEHNR and FQNEAQ (reference sequence). In DNA form, the CDR3 reads TGTGCCAGCAGCTTAATGGAAAATCAGCCCCAGCATTTT. As protein: CASSLMENQPQHF.

This clone was picked up a small number of times. V usage is TRBV2 and J usage is TRBJ1-2, with 11 bases matching TRBD1. The CDR3 runs 15 residues. Germline CDR1 reads SNHLY; CDR2 reads FYNNEI. V was clipped by 6 bases and J by 1 base; unmatched bases: 4. For the CDR3, the DNA is TGTGCCAGCAGGGACAGGGGGCGAGATAACTATGGCTACACCTTC. Translation gives CASRDRGRDNYGYTF.

This clone was detected only a few times. The V call is TRBV18, the J call TRBJ1-5; 9 positions agree with TRBD1. With 4 bases clipped from V and 7 bases from J, the junction kept 2 bases outside the gene matches. CDR1 KGHSH and CDR2 LQKENI come from the germline V gene. This CDR3 has 13 amino acids. This chain's CDR3 is CASSRDREQPQHF. CDR3 nucleotides: TGTGCCAGCTCACGGGACAGGGAACAGCCCCAGCATTTT. The entire variable domain, with the rest obtained from reference TRBV18 and TRBJ1-5, is as follows: NAGVMQNPRHLVRRRGQEARLRCSPMKGHSHVYWYRQLPEEGLKFMVYLQKENIIDESGMPKERFSAEFPKEGPSILRIQQVVRGDSAAYFCASSRDREQPQHFGDGTRLSIL.

The chain has TRBV29-1 and TRBJ1-4, with D possibly matching TRBD1 (6 bases). With 2 bases removed from V and 7 bases from J, the gap between germline ends came to 8 bases. The CDR3 consists of 12 residues. In germline, CDR1 is SQVTM, CDR2 ANQGSEA. The CDR3 DNA reads as TGCAGCGTTGAACAGGGGACTGAAAAACTGTTTTTT. Its translation: CSVEQGTEKLFF.

The rearrangement links TRBV10-3 to TRBJ2-7; 7 positions agree with TRBD1. Germline V lookup: CDR1 ENHRY, CDR2 SYGVKD. The CDR3 covers 13 residues. V lost 8 bases and J lost 5; bases outside the gene matches: 9. CDR3 coding DNA: TGTGCCATCGAAGAACAGGGGAGTGACGAGCAGTACTTC. This translates into CAIEEQGSDEQYF.

This clone was detected a few times. The chain employs TRBV28 and TRBJ2-7; D call uncertain. The germline V gene has CDR1 MDHEN and CDR2 SYDVKM. This CDR3 comprises 11 residues. V lost 3 bases, J lost 6 bases, and 6 bases lay in between. The CDR3 DNA follows: TGTGCCAGCAGTTTTAATCTCGAGCAGTACTTC. It encodes CASSFNLEQYF. Filled out from reference TRBV28 and TRBJ2-7, the complete variable domain reads DVKVTQSSRYLVKRTGEKVFLECVQDMDHENMFWYRQDPGLGLRLIYFSYDVKMKEKGDIPEGYSVSREKKERFSLILESASTNQTSMYLCASSFNLEQYFGPGTRLTVT.

The sample holds a few counts of this clone. This chain connects TRBV6-5 to TRBJ2-5; maybe TRBD2 (7 bases). This CDR3 is 15 amino acids long. V gave up 5 bases and J gave up 4 bases, with 17 bases separating them. Germline lookup yields CDR1 MNHEY and CDR2 SVGAGI. The CDR3 here is CASSQNPGGRETQYF. The CDR3 DNA follows: TGTGCCAGCAGTCAGAACCCGGGGGGCCGAGAGACCCAGTACTTC.

In its sample, this clone was seen a few times. The chain combines TRBV6-1 with TRBJ2-1, with D perhaps TRBD2 (5 bases). This CDR3 is built from 13 residues. The germline gives CDR1 MNHNS, CDR2 SASEGT. V lost 3 bases, J lost 6 bases, and 9 bases lay in between. CDR3 region: CASSDRTLNEQFF. The CDR3 nucleotides read TGTGCCAGCAGTGATAGGACTCTCAATGAGCAGTTCTTC.

The J gene is TRBJ2-5, the V gene TRBV9; 8 bases agree with TRBD2. The CDR3 loop spans 16 amino acids. V gave up 4 bases and J gave up 5 bases; unmatched junction bases: 13. In germline, CDR1 is SGDLS, CDR2 YYNGEE. DNA for the CDR3: TGTGCCAGCAGCCAATACGAACAGCGGGGGTGGGAGACCCAGTACTTC. Amino acids: CASSQYEQRGWETQYF.

The rearrangement joins TRBV30 to TRBJ2-5; D uncertain. Trimming cost V 4 bases and J 5 bases, with 17 bases left between them. Germline CDR1 is GTSNPN and CDR2 is SVGIG (reference sequence). This CDR3 comprises 14 residues. The CDR3 protein is CAWTPQTESETQYF. Written as DNA, the CDR3 is TGTGCCTGGACCCCTCAGACTGAGTCGGAGACCCAGTACTTC. Using reference TRBV30 and TRBJ2-5 for the parts outside the CDR3, the full variable domain is SQTIHQWPATLVQPVGSPLSLECTVEGTSNPNLYWYRQAAGRGLQLLFYSVGIGQISSEVPQNLSASRPQDRQFILSSKKLLLSDSGFYLCAWTPQTESETQYFGPGTRLLVL.

This chain uses TRBV4-2 with TRBJ2-7; 8 bases map to TRBD2. This CDR3 has 18 amino acids. J lost 3 bases, V lost 1 base, and 14 bases had no gene match. From germline, CDR1 is LGHNA and CDR2 YNFKEQ. CDR3 residues: CASSQAWRERGLRYEQYF. The CDR3 bases are TGTGCCAGCAGCCAAGCCTGGAGGGAGCGGGGGTTGCGCTACGAGCAGTACTTC.

This chain joins TRBV2 and TRBJ1-2; the D gene is possibly TRBD1 (6 bases). CDR3 size: 16 residues. Trimming took 6 bases from V and 0 from J, leaving 17 bases between them. Germline CDR1 is SNHLY and CDR2 is FYNNEI. CDR3 protein: CASSPTNRAPNYGYTF. The CDR3, as DNA: TGTGCCAGCAGCCCCACTAACAGGGCTCCTAACTATGGCTACACCTTC. The variable domain in full, completed from reference TRBV2 and TRBJ1-2, reads EPEVTQTPSHQVTQMGQEVILRCVPISNHLYFYWYRQILGQKVEFLVSFYNNEISEKSEIFDDQFSVERPDGSNFTLKIRSTKLEDSAMYFCASSPTNRAPNYGYTFGSGTRLTVV.

This clone was counted only a few times. The CDR3 here is CASSETRGNDEQFF. As DNA, the CDR3 is TGTGCCAGCAGTGAAACGAGAGGGAACGATGAGCAGTTCTTC. This chain joins TRBV25-1 and TRBJ2-1; TRBD2 is a possible D gene (5 bases). CDR3 size: 14 residues. V lost 2 bases to trimming and J lost 8 bases, with 13 bases between them. Germline assignment: CDR1 MGHDK and CDR2 SYGVNS.

This clone appeared a few times. The chain links TRBV7-2 to TRBJ2-2; D uncertain. Germline CDR1 SGHTA, CDR2 FQGNSA. The CDR3 totals 11 residues. V was shortened by 8 bases and J by 7 bases, with 8 bases between the two germline ends. CDR3: CASGKGGELFF. The CDR3 nucleotides read TGTGCCAGCGGCAAGGGCGGGGAGCTGTTTTTT.

This rearrangement joins TRBV2 to TRBJ1-6, with a weak D call TRBD1 (5 bases). The V end was cut by 7 bases, the J end by 4 bases, with 8 bases between. CDR3 length: 13 residues. Germline V gives CDR1 SNHLY, CDR2 FYNNEI. This CDR3 reads CASNAGYNSPLHF. The CDR3 DNA is TGTGCCAGCAACGCAGGGTATAATTCACCCCTCCACTTT.

J is TRBJ1-1 and V is TRBV29-1; D not certain. V lost 4 bases to trimming and J lost 3 bases, with 15 bases between them. This CDR3 is built from 14 residues. Germline CDR1 SQVTM, CDR2 ANQGSEA. The CDR3 DNA is TGCAGCGTTGCCCCCCTCCTTGGGGACACTGAAGCTTTCTTT. This codes for CSVAPLLGDTEAFF.